This T cell receptor beta chain emerged from a study of blood T cell repertoires in COVID-19. Study at large: Sites in the United States, Italy and Spain provided acute and convalescent COVID-19 samples. T cells, B-cell-depleted T cells, or PBMCs provided the cDNA or gDNA that served as material.

The CDR3 consists of 15 residues. The trim removed 0 bases at V and 4 bases at J, leaving 7 bases unmatched. Germline values: CDR1 SGHRS, CDR2 YFSETQ. Original handling: Amplification of reference gene primers provided the estimated nucleated cell counts. The table came from immunoSEQ multiplex PCR; TCRdb's copy has only in-frame clones and leaves some out. V, J and clone size are taken as reported in that table, and D and trimming were inferred from the DNA itself. The sample shows more than 200,000 clones, 80% to 85% of them seen only once. V gene TRBV5-1 combines with J gene TRBJ2-7, with TRBD2 identical over 7 bases. The sample comprised peripheral blood. This TCR was recovered from a woman older than 75 with COVID-19, enrolled during active disease. Written as DNA, the CDR3 is TGCGCCAGCAGCTTGGGTTTCCCGGGGGGATACGAGCAGTACGTC. Amino acid sequence: CASSLGFPGGYEQYV.